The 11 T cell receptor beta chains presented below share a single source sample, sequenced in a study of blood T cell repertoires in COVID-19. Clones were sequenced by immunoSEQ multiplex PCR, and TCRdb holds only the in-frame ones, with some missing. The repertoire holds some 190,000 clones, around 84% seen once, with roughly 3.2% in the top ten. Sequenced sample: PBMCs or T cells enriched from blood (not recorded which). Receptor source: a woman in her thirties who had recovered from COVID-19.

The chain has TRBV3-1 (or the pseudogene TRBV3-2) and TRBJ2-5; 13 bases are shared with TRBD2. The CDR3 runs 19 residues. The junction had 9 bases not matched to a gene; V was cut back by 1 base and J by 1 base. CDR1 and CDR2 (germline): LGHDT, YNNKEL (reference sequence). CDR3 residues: CASSQVSWTSGSSQETQYF. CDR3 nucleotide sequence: TGTGCCAGCAGCCAAGTAAGCTGGACTAGCGGGAGCTCCCAAGAGACCCAGTACTTC.

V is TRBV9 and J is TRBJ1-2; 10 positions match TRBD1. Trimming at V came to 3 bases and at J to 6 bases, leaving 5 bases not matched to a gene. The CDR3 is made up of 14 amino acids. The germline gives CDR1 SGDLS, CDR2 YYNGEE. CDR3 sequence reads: CASSDGDRGNGYTF. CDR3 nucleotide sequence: TGTGCCAGCAGCGACGGGGACAGGGGCAATGGCTACACCTTC. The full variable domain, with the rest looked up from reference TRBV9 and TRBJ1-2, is DSGVTQTPKHLITATGQRVTLRCSPRSGDLSVYWYQQSLDQGLQFLIQYYNGEERAKGNILERFSAQQFPDLHSELNLSSLELGDSALYFCASSDGDRGNGYTFGSGTRLTVV.

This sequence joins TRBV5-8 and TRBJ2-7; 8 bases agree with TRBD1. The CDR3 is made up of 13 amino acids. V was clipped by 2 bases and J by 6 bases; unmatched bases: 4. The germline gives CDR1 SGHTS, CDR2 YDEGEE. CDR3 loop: CASSFGQGGEQYV. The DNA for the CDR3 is TGTGCCAGCAGCTTTGGACAGGGCGGCGAGCAGTACGTC.

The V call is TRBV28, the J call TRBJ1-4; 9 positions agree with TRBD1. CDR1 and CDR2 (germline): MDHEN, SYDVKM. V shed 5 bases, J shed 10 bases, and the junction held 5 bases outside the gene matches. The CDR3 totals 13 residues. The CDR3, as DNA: TGTGCCAGCAGTGGACAGGGGTTGCCAAAACTGTTTTTT. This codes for CASSGQGLPKLFF. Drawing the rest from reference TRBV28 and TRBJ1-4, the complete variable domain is DVKVTQSSRYLVKRTGEKVFLECVQDMDHENMFWYRQDPGLGLRLIYFSYDVKMKEKGDIPEGYSVSREKKERFSLILESASTNQTSMYLCASSGQGLPKLFFGSGTQLSVL.

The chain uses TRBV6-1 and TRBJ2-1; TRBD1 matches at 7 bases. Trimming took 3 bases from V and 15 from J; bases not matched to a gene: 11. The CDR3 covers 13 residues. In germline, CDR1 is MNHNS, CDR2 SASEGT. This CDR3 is CASSEGTEVWPFF. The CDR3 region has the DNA TGTGCCAGCAGTGAGGGGACAGAGGTCTGGCCGTTCTTC.

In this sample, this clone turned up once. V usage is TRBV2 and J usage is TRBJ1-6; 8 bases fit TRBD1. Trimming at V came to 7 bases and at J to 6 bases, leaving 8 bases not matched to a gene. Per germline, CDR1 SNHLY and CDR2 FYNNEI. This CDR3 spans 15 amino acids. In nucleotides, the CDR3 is TGTGCCAGCAACCTGGGAGACAGGGGTAATTCACCCCTCCACTTT. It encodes CASNLGDRGNSPLHF.

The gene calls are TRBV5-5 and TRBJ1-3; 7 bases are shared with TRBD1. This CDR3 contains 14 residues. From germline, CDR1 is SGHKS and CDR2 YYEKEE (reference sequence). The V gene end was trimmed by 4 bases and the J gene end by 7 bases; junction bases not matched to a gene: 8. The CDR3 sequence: CASSQKGQLNTIYF. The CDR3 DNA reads TGTGCCAGCAGCCAAAAGGGACAGTTGAACACCATATATTTT.

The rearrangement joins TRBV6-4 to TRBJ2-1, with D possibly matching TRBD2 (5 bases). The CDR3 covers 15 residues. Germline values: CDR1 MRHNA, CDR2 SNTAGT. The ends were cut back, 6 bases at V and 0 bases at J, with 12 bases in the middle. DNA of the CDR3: TGTGCCAGCAGCCCTGAGGGCGGCTCCTACAATGAGCAGTTCTTC. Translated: CASSPEGGSYNEQFF.

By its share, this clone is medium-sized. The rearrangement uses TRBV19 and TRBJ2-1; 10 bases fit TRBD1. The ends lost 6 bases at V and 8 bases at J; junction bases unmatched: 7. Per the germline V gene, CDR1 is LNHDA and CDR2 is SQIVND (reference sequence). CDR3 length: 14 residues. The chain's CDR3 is CASSLRTGGYEQFF. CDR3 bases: TGTGCCAGTAGCCTACGGACAGGGGGTTATGAGCAGTTCTTC.

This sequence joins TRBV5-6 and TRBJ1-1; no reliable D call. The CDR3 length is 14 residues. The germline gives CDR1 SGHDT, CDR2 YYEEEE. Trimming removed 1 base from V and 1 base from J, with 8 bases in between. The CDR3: CASSLPTGNTEAFF. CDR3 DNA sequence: TGTGCCAGCAGCTTGCCCACGGGGAACACTGAAGCTTTCTTT.

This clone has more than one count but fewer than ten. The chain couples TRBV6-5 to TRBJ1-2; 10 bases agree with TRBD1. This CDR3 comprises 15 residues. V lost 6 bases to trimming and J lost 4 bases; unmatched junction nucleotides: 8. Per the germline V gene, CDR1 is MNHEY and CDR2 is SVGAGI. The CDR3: CASRDRGRPGYGYTF. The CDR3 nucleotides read TGTGCCAGCAGAGACAGGGGGCGCCCAGGCTATGGCTACACCTTC.